This T cell receptor (beta chain) was identified during a study of T cell responses to AZD1222 COVID-19 vaccine. Overall study results and limits: The number of AZD1222 recipients seropositive at baseline was only five or six.

Sequenced by immunoSEQ multiplex PCR; TCRdb stores in-frame clones only, minus some. The sample lists about 200,000 clones, 80% to 95% occurring once. Per germline, CDR1 LGHDT and CDR2 YNNKEL (reference sequence). V gave up 1 base and J gave up 5 bases; unmatched junction bases: 9. This CDR3 is 16 amino acids long. Regarding this clone: Its target is unknown.

The sequence came from an adult in good health. This specimen was peripheral blood, taken on day 0 of AZD1222 vaccination. The chain combines TRBV3-1 (or the pseudogene TRBV3-2) with TRBJ2-5, with 8 nucleotides matching TRBD2. CDR3 DNA sequence: TGTGCCAGCAGCCAAGGTGGCGGGGGGCGGACGGAGACCCAGTACTTC. Its protein product is CASSQGGGGRTETQYF.